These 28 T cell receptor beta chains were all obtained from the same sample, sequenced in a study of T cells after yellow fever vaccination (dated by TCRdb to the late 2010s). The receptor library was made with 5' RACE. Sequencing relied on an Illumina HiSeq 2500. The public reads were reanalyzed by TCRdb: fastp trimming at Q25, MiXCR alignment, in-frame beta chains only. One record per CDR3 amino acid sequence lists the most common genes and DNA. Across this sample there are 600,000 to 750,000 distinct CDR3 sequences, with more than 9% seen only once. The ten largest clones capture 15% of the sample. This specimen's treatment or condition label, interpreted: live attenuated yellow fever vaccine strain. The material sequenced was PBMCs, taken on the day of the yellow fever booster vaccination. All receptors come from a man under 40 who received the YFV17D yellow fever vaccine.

CDR3 sequence: CASSLLGSGSYNEQFF. CDR3 DNA sequence: TGTGCCAGCAGCTTGCTCGGGAGCGGCTCCTACAATGAGCAGTTCTTC. This rearrangement joins TRBV5-4 to TRBJ2-1, with a tentative D call TRBD2 (6 bases). Germline assignment: CDR1 SGHNT and CDR2 YYREEE (reference sequence). CDR3 length: 16 amino acids. The ends were cut back, 1 base at V and 0 bases at J, with 11 bases in the middle.

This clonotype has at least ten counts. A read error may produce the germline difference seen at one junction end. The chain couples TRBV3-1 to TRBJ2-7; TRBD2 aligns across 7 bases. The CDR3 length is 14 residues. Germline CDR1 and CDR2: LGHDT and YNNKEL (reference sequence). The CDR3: CASSQVAGTYEQYF. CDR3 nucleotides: TGCGCCAGCAGCCAGGTAGCGGGCACTTACGAGCAGTACTTC.

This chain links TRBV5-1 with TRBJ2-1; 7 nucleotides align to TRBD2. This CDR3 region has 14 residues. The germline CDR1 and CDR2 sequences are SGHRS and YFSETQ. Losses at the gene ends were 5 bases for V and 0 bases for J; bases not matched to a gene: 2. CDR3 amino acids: CASRLADSYNEQFF. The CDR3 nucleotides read TGCGCCAGCAGGCTAGCGGACTCCTACAATGAGCAGTTCTTC.

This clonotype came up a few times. The CDR3 nucleotides read TGCGCCAGCAGCGCCGGGAGGGTAGATTACAATGAGCAGTTCTTC. It yields the protein CASSAGRVDYNEQFF. This chain links TRBV5-1 with TRBJ2-1; 8 nucleotides match TRBD2. Germline-derived CDR1 and CDR2 are SGHRS and YFSETQ. Trimming took 4 bases from V and 4 from J; bases not matched to a gene: 7. The CDR3 consists of 15 residues.

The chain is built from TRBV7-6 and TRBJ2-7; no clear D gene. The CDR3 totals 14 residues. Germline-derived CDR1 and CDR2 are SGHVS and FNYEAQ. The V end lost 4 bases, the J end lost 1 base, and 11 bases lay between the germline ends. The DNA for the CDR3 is TGTGCCAGCAGCTCCGGACGTGCGTCCTACGAGCAGTACTTC. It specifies CASSSGRASYEQYF.

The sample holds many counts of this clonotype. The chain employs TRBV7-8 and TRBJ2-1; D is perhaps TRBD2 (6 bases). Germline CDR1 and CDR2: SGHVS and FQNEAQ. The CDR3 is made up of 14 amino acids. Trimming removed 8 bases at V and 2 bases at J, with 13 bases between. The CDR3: CASGSGLTYNEQFF. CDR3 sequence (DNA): TGTGCCAGCGGGAGCGGGCTCACCTACAATGAGCAGTTCTTC.

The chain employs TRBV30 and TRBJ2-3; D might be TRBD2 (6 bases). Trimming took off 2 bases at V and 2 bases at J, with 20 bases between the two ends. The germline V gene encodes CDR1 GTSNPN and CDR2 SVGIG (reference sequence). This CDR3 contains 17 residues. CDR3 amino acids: CAWSFPRENQYTDTQYF. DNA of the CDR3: TGTGCCTGGAGTTTCCCCCGGGAGAATCAGTACACAGATACGCAGTATTTT.

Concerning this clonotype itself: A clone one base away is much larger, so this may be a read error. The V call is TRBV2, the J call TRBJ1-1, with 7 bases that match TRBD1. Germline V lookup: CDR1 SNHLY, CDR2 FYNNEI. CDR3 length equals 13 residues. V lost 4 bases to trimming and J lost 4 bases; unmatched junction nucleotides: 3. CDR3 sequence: CASSGRGLTEAFF. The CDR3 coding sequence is TGTGCCAGCAGTGGGAGGGGGCTCACTGAAGCTTTCTTT.

CDR3 loop: CASHPSRAEAFF. CDR3 DNA sequence: TGTGCCAGCCATCCGAGCCGGGCTGAAGCTTTCTTT. The chain has TRBV2 and TRBJ1-1; D is uncertain. Germline V gives CDR1 SNHLY, CDR2 FYNNEI. This CDR3 region has 12 residues. The V and J ends lost 8 bases and 6 bases respectively, with 13 bases between them. The variable domain in full, with the rest retrieved from reference TRBV2 and TRBJ1-1, is EPEVTQTPSHQVTQMGQEVILRCVPISNHLYFYWYRQILGQKVEFLVSFYNNEISEKSEIFDDQFSVERPDGSNFTLKIRSTKLEDSAMYFCASHPSRAEAFFGQGTRLTVV.

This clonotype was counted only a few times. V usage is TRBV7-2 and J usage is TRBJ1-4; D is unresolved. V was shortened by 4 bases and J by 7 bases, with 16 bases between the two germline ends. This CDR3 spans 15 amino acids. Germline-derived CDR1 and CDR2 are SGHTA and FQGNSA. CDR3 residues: CASSSLGSLGEKLFF. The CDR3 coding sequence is TGTGCCAGCAGCTCCCTGGGGAGCCTAGGTGAAAAACTGTTTTTT.

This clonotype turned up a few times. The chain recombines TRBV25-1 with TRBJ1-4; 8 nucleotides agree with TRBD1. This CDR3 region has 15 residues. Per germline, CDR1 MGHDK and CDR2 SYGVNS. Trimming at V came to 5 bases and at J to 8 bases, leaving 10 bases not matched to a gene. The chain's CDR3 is CASSFSGTGDEKLFF. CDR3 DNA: TGTGCCAGCAGTTTTTCCGGGACAGGAGACGAAAAACTGTTTTTT.

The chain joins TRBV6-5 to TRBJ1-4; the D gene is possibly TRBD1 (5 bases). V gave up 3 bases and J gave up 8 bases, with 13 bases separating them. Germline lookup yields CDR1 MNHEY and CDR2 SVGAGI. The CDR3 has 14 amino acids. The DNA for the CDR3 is TGTGCCAGCAGTTATTCCGGGACGGGGGAAAAACTGTTTTTT. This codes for CASSYSGTGEKLFF.

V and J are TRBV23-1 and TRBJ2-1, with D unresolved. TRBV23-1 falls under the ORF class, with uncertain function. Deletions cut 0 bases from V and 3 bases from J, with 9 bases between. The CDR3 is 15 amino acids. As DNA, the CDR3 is TGCGCCAGCAGTCAATCGAAAGCCTACTACAATGAGCAGTTCTTC. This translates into CASSQSKAYYNEQFF.

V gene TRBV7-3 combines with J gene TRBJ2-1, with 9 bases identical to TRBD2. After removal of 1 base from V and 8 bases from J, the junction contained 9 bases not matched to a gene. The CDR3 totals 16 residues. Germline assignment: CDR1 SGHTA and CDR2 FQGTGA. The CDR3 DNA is TGTGCCAGCAGCTTAATTAGGGCTAGCGGGAATCATGAGCAGTTCTTC. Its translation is CASSLIRASGNHEQFF.

CDR3 region: CTICPGLAGEVAYNEQFF. CDR3 coding DNA: TGTACCATCTGTCCCGGACTAGCGGGAGAAGTTGCCTACAATGAGCAGTTCTTC. The chain carries TRBV3-1 and TRBJ2-1; 13 positions match TRBD2. Germline CDR1 LGHDT, CDR2 YNNKEL (reference sequence). The CDR3 loop spans 18 amino acids.

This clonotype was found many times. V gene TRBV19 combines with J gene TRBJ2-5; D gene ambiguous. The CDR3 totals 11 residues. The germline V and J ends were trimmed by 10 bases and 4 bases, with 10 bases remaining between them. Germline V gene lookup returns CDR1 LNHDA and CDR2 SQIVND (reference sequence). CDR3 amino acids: CATSVGETQYF. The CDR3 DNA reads TGTGCCACCTCGGTTGGAGAGACCCAGTACTTC.

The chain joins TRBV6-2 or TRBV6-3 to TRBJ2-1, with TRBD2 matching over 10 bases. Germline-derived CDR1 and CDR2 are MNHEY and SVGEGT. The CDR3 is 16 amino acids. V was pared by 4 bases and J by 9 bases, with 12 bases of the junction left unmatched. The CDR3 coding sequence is TGTGCCAGCAGTTGGACAAGGGCTAGCGGGAGTCGTGAGCAGTTCTTC. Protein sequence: CASSWTRASGSREQFF.

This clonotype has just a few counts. CDR3 sequence: CARTKGCITYEQYF. In nucleotides, the CDR3 is TGTGCCAGAACTAAGGGGTGTATCACCTACGAGCAGTACTTC. The rearrangement uses TRBV6-2 or TRBV6-3 and TRBJ2-7; D is possibly TRBD1 (5 bases). V shed 9 bases and J shed 2 bases, with 17 bases lying between them. There are 14 residues in the CDR3. Germline CDR1 is MNHEY and CDR2 is SVGEGT.

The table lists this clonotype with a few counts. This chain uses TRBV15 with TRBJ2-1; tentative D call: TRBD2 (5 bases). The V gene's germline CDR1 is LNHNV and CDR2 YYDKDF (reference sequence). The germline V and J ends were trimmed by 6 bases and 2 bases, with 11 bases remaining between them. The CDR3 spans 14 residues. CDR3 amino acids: CATRKAEAYNEQFF. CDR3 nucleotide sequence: TGTGCCACCAGAAAAGCGGAGGCCTACAATGAGCAGTTCTTC. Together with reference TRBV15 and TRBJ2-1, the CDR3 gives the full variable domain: DAMVIQNPRYQVTQFGKPVTLSCSQTLNHNVMYWYQQKSSQAPKLLFHYYDKDFNNEADTPDNFQSRRPNTSFCFLDIRSPGLGDTAMYLCATRKAEAYNEQFFGPGTRLTVL.

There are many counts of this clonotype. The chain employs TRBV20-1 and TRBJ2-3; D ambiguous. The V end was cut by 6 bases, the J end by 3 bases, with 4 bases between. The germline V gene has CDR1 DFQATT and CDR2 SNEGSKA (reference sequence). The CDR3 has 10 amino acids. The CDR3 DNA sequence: TGCAGTGCGGTGACAGATACGCAGTATTTT. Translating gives CSAVTDTQYF.

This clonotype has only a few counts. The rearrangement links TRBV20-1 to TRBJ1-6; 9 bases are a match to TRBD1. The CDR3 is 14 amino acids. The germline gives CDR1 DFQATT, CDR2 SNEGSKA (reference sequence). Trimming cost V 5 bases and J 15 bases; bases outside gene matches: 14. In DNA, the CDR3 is TGCAGTGCTTCCCGAGGGACAGGGTTGTCTATCCTCCACTTT. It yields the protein CSASRGTGLSILHF.

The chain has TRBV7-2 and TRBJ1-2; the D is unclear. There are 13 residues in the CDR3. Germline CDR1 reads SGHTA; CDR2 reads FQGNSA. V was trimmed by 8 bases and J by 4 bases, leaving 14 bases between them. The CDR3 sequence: CASAGLPLYGYTF. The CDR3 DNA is TGTGCCAGCGCCGGGTTACCCCTCTATGGCTACACCTTC.

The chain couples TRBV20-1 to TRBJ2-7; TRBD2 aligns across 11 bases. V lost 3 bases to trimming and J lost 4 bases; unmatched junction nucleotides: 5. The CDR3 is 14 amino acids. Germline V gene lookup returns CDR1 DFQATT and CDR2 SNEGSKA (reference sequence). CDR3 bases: TGCAGTGCTAGGATAGCGGGGGGGCCTTACGAGCAGTACTTC. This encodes CSARIAGGPYEQYF.

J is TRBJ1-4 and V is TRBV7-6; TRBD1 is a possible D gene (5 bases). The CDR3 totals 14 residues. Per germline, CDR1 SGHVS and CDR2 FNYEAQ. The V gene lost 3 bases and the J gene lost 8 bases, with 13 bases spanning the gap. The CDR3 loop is CASSFGPEGEKLFF. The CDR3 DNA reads TGTGCCAGCAGCTTTGGACCGGAGGGGGAAAAACTGTTTTTT.

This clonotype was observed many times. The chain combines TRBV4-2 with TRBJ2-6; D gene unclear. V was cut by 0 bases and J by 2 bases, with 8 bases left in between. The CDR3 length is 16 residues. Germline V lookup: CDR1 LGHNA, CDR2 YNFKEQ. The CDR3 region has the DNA TGTGCCAGCAGCCAAGAACCCGGAACTGGGGCCAACGTCCTGACTTTC. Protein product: CASSQEPGTGANVLTF.

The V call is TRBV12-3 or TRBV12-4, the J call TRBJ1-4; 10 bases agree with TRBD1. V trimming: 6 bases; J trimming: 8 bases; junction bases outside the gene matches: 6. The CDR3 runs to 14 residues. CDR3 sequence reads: CASRWTGGGEKLFF. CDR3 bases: TGTGCCAGCAGATGGACAGGGGGTGGGGAAAAACTGTTTTTT.

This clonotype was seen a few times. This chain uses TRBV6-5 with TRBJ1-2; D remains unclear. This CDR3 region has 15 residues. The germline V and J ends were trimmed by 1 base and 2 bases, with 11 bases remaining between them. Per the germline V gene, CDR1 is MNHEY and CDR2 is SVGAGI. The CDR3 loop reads CASSYFREMNYGYTF. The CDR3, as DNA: TGTGCCAGCAGTTACTTTCGGGAAATGAACTATGGCTACACCTTC.

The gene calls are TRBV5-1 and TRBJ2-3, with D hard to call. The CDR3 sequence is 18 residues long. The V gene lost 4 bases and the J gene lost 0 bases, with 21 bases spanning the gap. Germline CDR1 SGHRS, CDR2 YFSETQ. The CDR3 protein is CASSTPLLAETSTDTQYF. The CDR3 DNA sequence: TGCGCCAGCAGCACCCCTCTCTTGGCGGAGACTAGCACAGATACGCAGTATTTT. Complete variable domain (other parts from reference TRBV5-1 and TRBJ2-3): KAGVTQTPRYLIKTRGQQVTLSCSPISGHRSVSWYQQTPGQGLQFLFEYFSETQRNKGNFPGRFSGRQFSNSRSEMNVSTLELGDSALYLCASSTPLLAETSTDTQYFGPGTRLTVL.